The T cell receptor beta chain described here comes from a study of T cells after yellow fever vaccination. Study-wide findings and caveats: Weaker in magnitude, the secondary response showed a faster peak on day 5 versus 15.

UMIs and a universal primer site were added when TCR cDNA was made by 5'RACE template switching. Each CDR3 protein gets one entry after TCRdb re-called the 5' RACE reads with MiXCR. This table holds some 350,000 distinct CDR3 sequences, approximately 5.7% found once. This clonotype appeared many times. What it recognizes is unknown. The junction had 7 bases not matched to a gene; V was cut back by 4 bases and J by 3 bases. CDR1 is SGHRS, CDR2 YFSETQ, per germline. The CDR3 loop spans 16 amino acids. The source was PBMCs, collected 5 days after the yellow fever booster vaccination. This sequence joins TRBV5-1 and TRBJ2-1; the match to TRBD2 covers 10 bases. The TCR was taken from a young man who received the YFV17D yellow fever vaccine. The CDR3 here is CASSPILAGNYNEQFF. CDR3 DNA: TGCGCCAGCAGCCCCATACTAGCGGGGAACTACAATGAGCAGTTCTTC. Variable domain in full (rest from reference TRBV5-1 and TRBJ2-1): KAGVTQTPRYLIKTRGQQVTLSCSPISGHRSVSWYQQTPGQGLQFLFEYFSETQRNKGNFPGRFSGRQFSNSRSEMNVSTLELGDSALYLCASSPILAGNYNEQFFGPGTRLTVL.